Presented here are 2 T cell receptor beta chains from one specimen sequenced in a study of T cell repertoires in cytomegalovirus infection. A single record per CDR3 protein comes from TCRdb applying MiXCR to the reads. The sample has about half a million distinct CDR3 sequences; about 33% are singletons. The antigens for these receptors are not known. The source material was cultured PBMCs, sampled from culture after CMV antigen stimulation. The receptor set was obtained from a human donor in good health (CMV status not recorded). Some clones in this sample may be carry-over from other donors' samples.

The table lists this clonotype with a few counts. The V call is TRBV12-3 or TRBV12-4, the J call TRBJ2-3; D is undetermined. Trimming shortened V by 2 bases and J by 5 bases, and 8 bases separated the two germline ends. The CDR3 is 13 amino acids. CDR3 in DNA: TGTGCCAGCAGTTTATTGTGGAAAGATACGCAGTATTTT. Translated, it gives CASSLLWKDTQYF.

J is TRBJ2-7 and V is TRBV7-9, with 9 bases that match TRBD2. The ends lost 5 bases at V and 3 bases at J; junction bases unmatched: 8. This CDR3 spans 15 amino acids. The germline CDR1 and CDR2 sequences are SEHNR and FQNEAQ (reference sequence). In DNA, the CDR3 is TGTGCCAGCAGCCCCGGGACTAGCTTAATCTACGAGCAGTACGTC. Translated: CASSPGTSLIYEQYV.